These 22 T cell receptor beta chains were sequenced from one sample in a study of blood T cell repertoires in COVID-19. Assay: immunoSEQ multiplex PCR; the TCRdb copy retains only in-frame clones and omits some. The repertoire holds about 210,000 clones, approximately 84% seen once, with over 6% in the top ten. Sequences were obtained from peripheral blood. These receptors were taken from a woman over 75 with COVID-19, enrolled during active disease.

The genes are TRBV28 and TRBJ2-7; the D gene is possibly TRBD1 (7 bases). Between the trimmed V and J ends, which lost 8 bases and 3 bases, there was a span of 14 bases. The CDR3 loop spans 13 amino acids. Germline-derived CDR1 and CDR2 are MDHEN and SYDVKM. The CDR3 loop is CASLHRGGYEQYF. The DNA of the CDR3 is TGTGCCAGCTTGCACAGGGGAGGCTACGAGCAGTACTTC.

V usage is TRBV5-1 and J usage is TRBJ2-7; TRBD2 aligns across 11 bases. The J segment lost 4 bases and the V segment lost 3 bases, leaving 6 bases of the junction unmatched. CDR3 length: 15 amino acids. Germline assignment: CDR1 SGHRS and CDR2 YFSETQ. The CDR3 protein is CASSWTGTSGYEQYF. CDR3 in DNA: TGCGCCAGCAGCTGGACCGGGACTAGCGGATACGAGCAGTACTTC.

The CDR3 loop reads CASSLALGVAYNEQFF. The DNA of the CDR3 is TGTGCCAGCAGCTTAGCCTTAGGGGTAGCCTACAATGAGCAGTTCTTC. This chain links TRBV11-2 with TRBJ2-1, with a tentative D call TRBD1 (5 bases). V was clipped by 1 base and J by 2 bases, with 12 bases between them. The CDR3 totals 16 residues. From germline, CDR1 is SGHAT and CDR2 FQNNGV.

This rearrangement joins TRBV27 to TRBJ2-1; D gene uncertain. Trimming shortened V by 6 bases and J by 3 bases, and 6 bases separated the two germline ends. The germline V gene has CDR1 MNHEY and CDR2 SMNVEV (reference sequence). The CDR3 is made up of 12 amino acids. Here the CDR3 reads CASSRLYNEQFF. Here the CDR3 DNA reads TGTGCCAGCAGCAGGCTCTACAATGAGCAGTTCTTC.

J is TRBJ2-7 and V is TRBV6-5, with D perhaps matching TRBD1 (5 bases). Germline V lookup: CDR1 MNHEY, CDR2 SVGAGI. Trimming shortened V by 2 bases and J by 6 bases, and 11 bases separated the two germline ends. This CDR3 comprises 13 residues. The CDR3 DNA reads TGTGCCAGCAGTTACAGGCAGGGCAGCGAGCAGTACTTC. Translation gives CASSYRQGSEQYF.

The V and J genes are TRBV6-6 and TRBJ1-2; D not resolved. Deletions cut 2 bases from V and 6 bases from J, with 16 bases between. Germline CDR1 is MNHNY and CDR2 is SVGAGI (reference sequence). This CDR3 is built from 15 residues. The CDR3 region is CASSYLPEGYDGYTF. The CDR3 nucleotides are TGTGCCAGCAGTTACCTTCCGGAGGGTTACGATGGCTACACCTTC.

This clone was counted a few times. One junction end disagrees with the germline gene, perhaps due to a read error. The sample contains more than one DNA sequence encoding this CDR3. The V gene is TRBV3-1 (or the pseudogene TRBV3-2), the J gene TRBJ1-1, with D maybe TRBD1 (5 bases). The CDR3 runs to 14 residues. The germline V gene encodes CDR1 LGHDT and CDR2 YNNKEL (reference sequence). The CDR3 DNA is TGTGCCAGCAGTCAAGGGGAGGTAAACACTGAAGCTTTCTTT. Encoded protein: CASSQGEVNTEAFF.

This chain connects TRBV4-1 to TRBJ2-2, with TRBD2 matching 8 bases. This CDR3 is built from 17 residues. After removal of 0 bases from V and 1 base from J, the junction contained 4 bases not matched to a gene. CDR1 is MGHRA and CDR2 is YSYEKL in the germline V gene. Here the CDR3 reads CASSQDFTSGNTGELFF. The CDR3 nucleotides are TGCGCCAGCAGCCAAGATTTTACTAGCGGGAACACCGGGGAGCTGTTTTTT.

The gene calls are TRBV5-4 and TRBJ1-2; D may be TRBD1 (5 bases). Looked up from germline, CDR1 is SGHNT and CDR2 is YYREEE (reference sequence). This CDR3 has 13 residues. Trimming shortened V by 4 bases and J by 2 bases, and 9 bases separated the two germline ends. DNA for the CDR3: TGTGCCAGCAGCCCGGACACAAACTATGGCTACACCTTC. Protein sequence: CASSPDTNYGYTF.

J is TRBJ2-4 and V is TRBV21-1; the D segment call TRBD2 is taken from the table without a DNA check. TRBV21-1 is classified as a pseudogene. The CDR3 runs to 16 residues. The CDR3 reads CASSALSGTSGIVADF. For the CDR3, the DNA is TGTGCCAGCAGCGCCCTCTCCGGGACTAGCGGGATAGTGGCAGACTTC.

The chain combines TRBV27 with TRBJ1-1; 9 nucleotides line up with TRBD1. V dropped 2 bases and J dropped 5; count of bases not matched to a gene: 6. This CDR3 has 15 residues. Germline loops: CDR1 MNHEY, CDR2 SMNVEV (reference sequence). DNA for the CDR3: TGTGCCAGCAGTTTAGCTACAGGGGGCATAACTGAAGCTTTCTTT. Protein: CASSLATGGITEAFF.

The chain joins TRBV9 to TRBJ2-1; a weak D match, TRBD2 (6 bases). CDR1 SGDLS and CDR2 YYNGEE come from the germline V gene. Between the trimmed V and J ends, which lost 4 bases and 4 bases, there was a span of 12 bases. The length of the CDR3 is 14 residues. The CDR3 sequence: CASSRAGGYNEQFF. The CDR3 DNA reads TGTGCCAGCAGCCGAGCGGGCGGGTACAATGAGCAGTTCTTC.

The CDR3 nucleotides read TGTGCCAGCAGAACAGGGGATCGAACCGGGGAGCTGTTTTTT. Its translation is CASRTGDRTGELFF. The chain employs TRBV7-2 and TRBJ2-2; 7 bases align to TRBD1. J gave up 5 bases and V 6 bases, and 6 bases lay outside the gene matches. The CDR3 contains 14 residues. Germline V lookup: CDR1 SGHTA, CDR2 FQGNSA.

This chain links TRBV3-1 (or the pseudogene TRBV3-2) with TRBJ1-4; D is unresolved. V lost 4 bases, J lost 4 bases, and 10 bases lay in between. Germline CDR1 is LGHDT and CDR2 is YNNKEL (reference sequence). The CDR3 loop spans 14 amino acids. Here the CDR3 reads CASSPTADNEKLFF. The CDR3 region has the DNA TGTGCCAGCAGCCCCACAGCCGATAATGAAAAACTGTTTTTT.

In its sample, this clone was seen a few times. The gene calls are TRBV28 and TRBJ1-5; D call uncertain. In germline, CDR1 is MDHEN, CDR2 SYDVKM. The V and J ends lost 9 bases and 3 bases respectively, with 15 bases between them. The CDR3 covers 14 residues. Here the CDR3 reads CASCPQDFNQPQHF. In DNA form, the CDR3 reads TGTGCCAGTTGCCCCCAGGACTTCAATCAGCCCCAGCATTTT. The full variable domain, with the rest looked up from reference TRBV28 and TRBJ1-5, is DVKVTQSSRYLVKRTGEKVFLECVQDMDHENMFWYRQDPGLGLRLIYFSYDVKMKEKGDIPEGYSVSREKKERFSLILESASTNQTSMYLCASCPQDFNQPQHFGDGTRLSIL.

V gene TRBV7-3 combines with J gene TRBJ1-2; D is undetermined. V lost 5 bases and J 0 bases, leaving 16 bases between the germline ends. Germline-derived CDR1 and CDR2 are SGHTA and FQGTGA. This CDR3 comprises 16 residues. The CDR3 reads CASSGWEGISNYGYTF. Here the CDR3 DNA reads TGTGCCAGCAGCGGATGGGAGGGCATCTCTAACTATGGCTACACCTTC. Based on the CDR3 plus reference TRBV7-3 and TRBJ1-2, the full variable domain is GAGVSQTPSNKVTEKGKYVELRCDPISGHTALYWYRQSLGQGPEFLIYFQGTGAADDSGLPNDRFFAVRPEGSVSTLKIQRTERGDSAVYLCASSGWEGISNYGYTFGSGTRLTVV.

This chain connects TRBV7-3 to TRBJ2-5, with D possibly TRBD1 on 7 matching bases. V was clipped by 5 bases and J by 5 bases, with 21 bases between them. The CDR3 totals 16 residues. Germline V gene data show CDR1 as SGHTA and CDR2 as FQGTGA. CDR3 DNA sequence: TGTGCCAGCAGCCCGAGTGGAGGGGGCCTCGGGGAGACCCAGTACTTC. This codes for CASSPSGGGLGETQYF.

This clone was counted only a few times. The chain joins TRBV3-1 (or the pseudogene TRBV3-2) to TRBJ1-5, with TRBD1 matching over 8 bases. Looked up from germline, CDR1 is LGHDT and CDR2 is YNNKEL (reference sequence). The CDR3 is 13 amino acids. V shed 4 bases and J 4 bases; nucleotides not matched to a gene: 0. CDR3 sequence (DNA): TGTGCCAGCAGCCGGACAGGGAATCAGCCCCAGCATTTT. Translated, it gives CASSRTGNQPQHF.

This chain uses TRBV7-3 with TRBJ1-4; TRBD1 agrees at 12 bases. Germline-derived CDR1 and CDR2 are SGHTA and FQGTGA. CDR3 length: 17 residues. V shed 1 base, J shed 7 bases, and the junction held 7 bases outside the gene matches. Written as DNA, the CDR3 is TGTGCCAGCAGCTTAAACGGGGGACAGGGGGCGGGTGAAAAACTGTTTTTT. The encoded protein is CASSLNGGQGAGEKLFF.

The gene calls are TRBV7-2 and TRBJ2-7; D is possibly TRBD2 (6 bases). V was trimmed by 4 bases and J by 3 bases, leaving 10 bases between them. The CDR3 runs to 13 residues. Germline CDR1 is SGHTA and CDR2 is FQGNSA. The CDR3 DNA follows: TGTGCCAGCAGCTCCCTGGGGGGCTACGAGCAGTACTTC. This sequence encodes CASSSLGGYEQYF. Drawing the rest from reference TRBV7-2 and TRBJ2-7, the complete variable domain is GAGVSQSPSNKVTEKGKDVELRCDPISGHTALYWYRQSLGQGLEFLIYFQGNSAPDKSGLPSDRFSAERTGGSVSTLTIQRTQQEDSAVYLCASSSLGGYEQYFGPGTRLTVT.

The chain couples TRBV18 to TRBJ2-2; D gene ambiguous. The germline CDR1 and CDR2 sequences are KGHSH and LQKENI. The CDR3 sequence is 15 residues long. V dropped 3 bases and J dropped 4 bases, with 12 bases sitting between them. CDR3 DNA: TGTGCCAGCTCACCGCTTCCGAGGAGCACCGGGGAGCTGTTTTTT. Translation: CASSPLPRSTGELFF.

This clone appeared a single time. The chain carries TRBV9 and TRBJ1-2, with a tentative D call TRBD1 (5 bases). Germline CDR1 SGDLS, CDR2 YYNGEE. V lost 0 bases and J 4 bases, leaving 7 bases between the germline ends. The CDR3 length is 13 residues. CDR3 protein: CASSVAGRYGYTF. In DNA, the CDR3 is TGTGCCAGCAGCGTAGCAGGGCGCTATGGCTACACCTTC.